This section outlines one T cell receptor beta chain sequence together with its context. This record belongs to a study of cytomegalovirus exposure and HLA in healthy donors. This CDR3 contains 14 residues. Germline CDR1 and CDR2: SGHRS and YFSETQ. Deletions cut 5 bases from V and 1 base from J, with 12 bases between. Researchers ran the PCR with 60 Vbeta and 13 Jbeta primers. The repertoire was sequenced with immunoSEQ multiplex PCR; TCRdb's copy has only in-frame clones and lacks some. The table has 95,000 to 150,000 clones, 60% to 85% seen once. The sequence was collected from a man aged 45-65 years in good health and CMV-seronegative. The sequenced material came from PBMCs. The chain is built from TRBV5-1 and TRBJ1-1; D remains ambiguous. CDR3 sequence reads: CASRKQSSNTEAFF. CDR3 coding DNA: TGCGCCAGCAGGAAACAAAGTTCGAACACTGAAGCTTTCTTT.